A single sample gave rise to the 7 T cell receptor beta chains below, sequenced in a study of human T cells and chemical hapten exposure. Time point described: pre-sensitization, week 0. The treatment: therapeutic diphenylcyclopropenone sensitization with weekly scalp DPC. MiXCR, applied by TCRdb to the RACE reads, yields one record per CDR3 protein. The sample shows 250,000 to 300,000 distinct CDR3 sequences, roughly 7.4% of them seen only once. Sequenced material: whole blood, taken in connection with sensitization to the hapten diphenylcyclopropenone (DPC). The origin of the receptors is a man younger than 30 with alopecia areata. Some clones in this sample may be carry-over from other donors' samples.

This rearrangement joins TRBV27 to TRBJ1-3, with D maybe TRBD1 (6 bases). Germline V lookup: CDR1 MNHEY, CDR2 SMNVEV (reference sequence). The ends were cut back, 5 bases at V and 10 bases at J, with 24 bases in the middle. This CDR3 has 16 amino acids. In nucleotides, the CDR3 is TGTGCCAGCAGTCCGGGGACAAGGGGGGATCTCTTGACCATATATTTT. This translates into CASSPGTRGDLLTIYF.

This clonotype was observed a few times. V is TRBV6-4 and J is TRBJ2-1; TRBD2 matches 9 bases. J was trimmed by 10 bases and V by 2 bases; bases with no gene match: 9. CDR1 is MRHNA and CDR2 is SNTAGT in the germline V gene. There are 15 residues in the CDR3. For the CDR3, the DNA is TGTGCCAGCAGTGACGCGGGGGGGCATTCTCGGGAGCAGTTCTTC. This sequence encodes CASSDAGGHSREQFF.

The CDR3 nucleotides read TGTGCCAGCATCCCCAGCTGGGGGGATATGAACACTGAAGCTTTCTTT. Its translation: CASIPSWGDMNTEAFF. The rearrangement joins TRBV7-9 to TRBJ1-1; possible D gene TRBD1, 5 bases. The V end lost 7 bases, the J end lost 0 bases, and 18 bases lay between the germline ends. This CDR3 spans 16 amino acids. Germline CDR1 SEHNR, CDR2 FQNEAQ (reference sequence).

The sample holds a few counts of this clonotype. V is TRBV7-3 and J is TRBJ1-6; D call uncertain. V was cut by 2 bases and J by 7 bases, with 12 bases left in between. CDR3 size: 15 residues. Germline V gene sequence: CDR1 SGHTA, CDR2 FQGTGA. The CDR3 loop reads CASSLDGKNNSPLHF. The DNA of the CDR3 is TGTGCCAGCAGCTTAGACGGAAAAAACAATTCACCCCTCCACTTT.

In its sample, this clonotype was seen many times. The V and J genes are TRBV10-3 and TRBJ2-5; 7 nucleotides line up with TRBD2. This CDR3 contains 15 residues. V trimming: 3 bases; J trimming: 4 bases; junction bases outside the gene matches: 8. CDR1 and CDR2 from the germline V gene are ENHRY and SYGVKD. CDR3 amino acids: CAISEFVSGGETQYF. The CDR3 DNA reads TGTGCCATCAGTGAATTCGTCTCGGGGGGAGAGACCCAGTACTTC.

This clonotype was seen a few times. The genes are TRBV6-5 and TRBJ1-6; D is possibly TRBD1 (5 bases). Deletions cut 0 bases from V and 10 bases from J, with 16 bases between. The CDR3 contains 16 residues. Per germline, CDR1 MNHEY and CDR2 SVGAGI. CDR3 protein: CASSYSKQASVSPLHF. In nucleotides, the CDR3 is TGTGCCAGCAGTTACTCGAAACAGGCGTCAGTGTCACCCCTCCACTTT.

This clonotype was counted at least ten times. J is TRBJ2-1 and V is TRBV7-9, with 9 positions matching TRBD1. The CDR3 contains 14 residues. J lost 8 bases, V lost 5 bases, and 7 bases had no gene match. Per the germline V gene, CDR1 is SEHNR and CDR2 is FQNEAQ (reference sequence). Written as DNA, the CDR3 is TGTGCCAGCAGCCCAGGGACAGGGTACCATGAGCAGTTCTTC. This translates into CASSPGTGYHEQFF.